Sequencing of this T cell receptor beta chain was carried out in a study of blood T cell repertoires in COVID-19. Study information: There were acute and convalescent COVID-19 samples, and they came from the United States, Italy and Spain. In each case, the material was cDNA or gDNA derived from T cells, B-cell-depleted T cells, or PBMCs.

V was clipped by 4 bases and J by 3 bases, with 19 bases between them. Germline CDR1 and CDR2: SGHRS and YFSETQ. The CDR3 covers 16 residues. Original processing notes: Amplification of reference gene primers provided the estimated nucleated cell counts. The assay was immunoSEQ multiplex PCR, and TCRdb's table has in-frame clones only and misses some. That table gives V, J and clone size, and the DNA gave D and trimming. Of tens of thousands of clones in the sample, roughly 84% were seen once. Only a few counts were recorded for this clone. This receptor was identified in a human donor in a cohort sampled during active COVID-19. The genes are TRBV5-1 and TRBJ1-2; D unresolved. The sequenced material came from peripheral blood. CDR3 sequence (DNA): TGCGCCAGCAGCCTAAACTTGGGAGTACCCTACTATGGCTACACCTTC. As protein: CASSLNLGVPYYGYTF.